This T cell receptor beta chain was sequenced in a study of T cell responses to AZD1222 COVID-19 vaccine. The overall study: Pooling was applied to second doses at about 4 or about 12 weeks. Study findings and constraints: Targets within unmutated variant regions were reportedly found for nearly half of spike-specific TCRs. Only six individuals given AZD1222 were seropositive at baseline. Possibly, clonal diversity was underestimated; donors were largely white British and included more females.

This CDR3 is 16 amino acids long. Trimming removed 5 bases from V and 7 bases from J; junction bases left unmatched: 14. CDR1 and CDR2 from the germline V gene are PRHDT and FYEKMQ (reference sequence). Profiled with immunoSEQ multiplex PCR; TCRdb holds only in-frame clones, not every one. The repertoire holds some 160,000 clones, approximately 93% seen once, with over 0.8% in the top ten. Notes on this clone: Antigen unknown.

The rearrangement uses TRBV13 and TRBJ2-1; 7 bases fit TRBD1. The TCR sequence derives from an adult in good health. Material: peripheral blood, obtained on day 0 of AZD1222 vaccination. CDR3 bases: TGTGCCAGCAGCCCGACGACAGGGTTCGGAAGGAATGAGCAGTTCTTC. Its translation is CASSPTTGFGRNEQFF.